The 25 T cell receptor beta chains reported below all come from one sample, sequenced in a study of blood T cell repertoires in COVID-19. Measured with immunoSEQ multiplex PCR; TCRdb has only the in-frame clones, and not every one. The sample lists around 200,000 clones, 70% to 90% seen once, with about 12% in the top ten. The sample taken for sequencing was peripheral blood. The receptors shown here come from a woman between 18 and 29 years old who had recovered from COVID-19.

The gene calls are TRBV4-1 and TRBJ2-7; TRBD2 is a possible D gene (6 bases). This CDR3 contains 15 residues. Between the trimmed V and J ends, which lost 0 bases and 4 bases, there was a span of 13 bases. The germline CDR1 and CDR2 sequences are MGHRA and YSYEKL. As DNA, the CDR3 is TGCGCCAGCAGCCAAGATCGAGGTAGCGGATACGAGCAGTACTTC. It yields the protein CASSQDRGSGYEQYF.

The V and J genes are TRBV9 and TRBJ2-1; 7 bases are shared with TRBD1. Trimming cost V 3 bases and J 5 bases; bases outside gene matches: 2. Germline CDR1 is SGDLS and CDR2 is YYNGEE. The CDR3 length is 13 residues. The CDR3 sequence: CASSDGTDNEQFF. DNA for the CDR3: TGTGCCAGCAGCGACGGGACAGACAATGAGCAGTTCTTC.

Here the CDR3 reads CASSIRAGDLGNTIYF. CDR3 sequence (DNA): TGTGCCAGTAGTATTCGCGCAGGGGATTTAGGAAACACCATATATTTT. The V gene is TRBV19, the J gene TRBJ1-3; a weak D match, TRBD1 (6 bases). The V end lost 3 bases, the J end lost 4 bases, and 16 bases lay between the germline ends. The CDR3 contains 16 residues. Germline V CDR1 and CDR2: LNHDA, SQIVND (reference sequence).

The chain employs TRBV6-5 and TRBJ1-5, with 8 bases matching TRBD1. CDR1 is MNHEY and CDR2 is SVGAGI in the germline V gene. Germline trimming cut 10 bases from V and 3 bases from J; bases unmatched to any gene: 8. The CDR3 spans 14 residues. The CDR3 loop is CATWTGRINQPQHF. DNA for the CDR3: TGTGCCACCTGGACAGGGAGGATCAATCAGCCCCAGCATTTT.

The chain couples TRBV10-1 to TRBJ2-7; D may be TRBD1 (6 bases). The V end lost 2 bases, the J end lost 0 bases, and 14 bases lay between the germline ends. CDR3 length equals 16 residues. Germline V gene data show CDR1 as WNHNN and CDR2 as SYGVQD (reference sequence). The CDR3 here is CASSEKVQGYSYEQYF. Here the CDR3 DNA reads TGCGCCAGCAGTGAGAAGGTACAGGGATACTCCTACGAGCAGTACTTC.

The rearrangement uses TRBV5-6 and TRBJ1-5; D possibly corresponds to TRBD1 (5 bases). Trimming took off 5 bases at V and 5 bases at J, with 14 bases between the two ends. This CDR3 has 14 amino acids. Germline lookup yields CDR1 SGHDT and CDR2 YYEEEE. The CDR3 coding sequence is TGTGCCAGCAGTCTGCAGGGAAGGCATCAGCCCCAGCATTTT. Its protein product is CASSLQGRHQPQHF.

V and J are TRBV6-2 or TRBV6-3 and TRBJ1-2, with D unresolved. CDR1 is MNHEY and CDR2 is SVGEGT in the germline V gene. The CDR3 consists of 12 residues. The ends were cut back, 0 bases at V and 10 bases at J, with 9 bases in the middle. CDR3 DNA: TGTGCCAGCAGTTACTCGATTGAGAACTACACCTTC. Translating it yields CASSYSIENYTF.

The chain employs TRBV29-1 and TRBJ2-1; 10 bases match TRBD2. The junction had 13 bases not matched to a gene; V was cut back by 6 bases and J by 8 bases. Germline lookup yields CDR1 SQVTM and CDR2 ANQGSEA. The CDR3 totals 15 residues. The CDR3 spells CSVDPLAGVNDEQFF. CDR3 DNA sequence: TGCAGCGTGGACCCGCTAGCGGGAGTCAACGATGAGCAGTTCTTC.

The chain recombines TRBV3-1 (or the pseudogene TRBV3-2) with TRBJ2-7, with 7 bases lining up with TRBD2. The V gene's germline CDR1 is LGHDT and CDR2 YNNKEL (reference sequence). Unmatched junction bases numbered 5, after V lost 4 bases and J lost 2 bases. CDR3 length equals 14 residues. The CDR3 bases are TGTGCCAGCAGCCCTTCTAGCGGTCCCTACGAGCAGTACTTC. Translating it yields CASSPSSGPYEQYF.

This clone turned up a few times. The genes are TRBV7-9 and TRBJ2-7; TRBD2 agrees at 9 bases. Losses at the gene ends were 1 base for V and 5 bases for J; bases not matched to a gene: 9. This CDR3 is 16 amino acids long. Germline V gene sequence: CDR1 SEHNR, CDR2 FQNEAQ (reference sequence). CDR3: CASSLEAGGDPNEQYF. The DNA for the CDR3 is TGTGCCAGCAGCTTAGAAGCGGGAGGTGATCCCAACGAGCAGTACTTC.

V usage is TRBV7-2 and J usage is TRBJ2-1; 9 nucleotides line up with TRBD2. Germline CDR1 and CDR2: SGHTA and FQGNSA. Trimming at V came to 6 bases and at J to 4 bases, leaving 7 bases not matched to a gene. The CDR3 runs to 15 residues. CDR3 region: CASRGASGKYNEQFF. The CDR3 nucleotides read TGTGCCAGCAGGGGGGCTAGCGGGAAATACAATGAGCAGTTCTTC.

The chain uses TRBV11-3 and TRBJ1-1; D may be TRBD1 (6 bases). The V gene's germline CDR1 is SGHNT and CDR2 YENEEA. V was pared by 5 bases and J by 5 bases, with 12 bases between. The CDR3 loop spans 13 amino acids. The CDR3 loop is CASSAEGGTEAFF. The DNA for the CDR3 is TGTGCCAGCAGCGCGGAGGGGGGGACTGAAGCTTTCTTT. Full variable domain (rest looked up from reference TRBV11-3 and TRBJ1-1): EAGVVQSPRYKIIEKKQPVAFWCNPISGHNTLYWYLQNLGQGPELLIRYENEEAVDDSQLPKDRFSAERLKGVDSTLKIQPAELGDSAVYLCASSAEGGTEAFFGQGTRLTVV.

The chain is built from TRBV6-5 and TRBJ1-5; the D gene is possibly TRBD1 (5 bases). The CDR3 runs to 15 residues. V gave up 0 bases and J gave up 4 bases, with 10 bases separating them. Looked up from germline, CDR1 is MNHEY and CDR2 is SVGAGI. CDR3 region: CASSYSIQGNQPQHF. The DNA of the CDR3 is TGTGCCAGCAGTTACTCGATCCAGGGTAATCAGCCCCAGCATTTT.

The chain links TRBV30 to TRBJ1-1, with a tentative D call TRBD1 (6 bases). Germline lookup yields CDR1 GTSNPN and CDR2 SVGIG (reference sequence). V dropped 3 bases and J dropped 1 base, with 9 bases sitting between them. The CDR3 spans 13 residues. The CDR3 region is CAWSRGENTEAFF. For the CDR3, the DNA is TGTGCCTGGAGCAGGGGCGAGAACACTGAAGCTTTCTTT.

This chain connects TRBV5-1 to TRBJ1-1, with D possibly TRBD1 on 5 matching bases. There are 13 residues in the CDR3. Germline CDR1 reads SGHRS; CDR2 reads YFSETQ. V was clipped by 4 bases and J by 2 bases, with 9 bases between them. The CDR3 coding sequence is TGCGCCAGCAGCCGAGGACAAAACACTGAAGCTTTCTTT. It codes for CASSRGQNTEAFF.

The genes are TRBV7-9 and TRBJ1-1, with D perhaps matching TRBD1 (6 bases). This CDR3 is built from 13 residues. Trimming removed 5 bases at V and 8 bases at J, with 15 bases between. CDR1 and CDR2 from the germline V gene are SEHNR and FQNEAQ (reference sequence). CDR3 in amino acids: CASSPIQGREAFF. DNA for the CDR3: TGTGCCAGCAGCCCCATCCAGGGGAGAGAAGCTTTCTTT.

V gene TRBV6-1 combines with J gene TRBJ1-5; tentatively, D is TRBD1 (6 bases). V lost 3 bases, J lost 0 bases, and 12 bases lay in between. The germline V gene encodes CDR1 MNHNS and CDR2 SASEGT. This CDR3 contains 16 residues. The CDR3 region has the DNA TGTGCCAGCAGTGAGGGACACCCGCTTAGCAATCAGCCCCAGCATTTT. This sequence encodes CASSEGHPLSNQPQHF.

The rearrangement links TRBV2 to TRBJ2-4, with D possibly being TRBD1 (5 bases). Germline V gives CDR1 SNHLY, CDR2 FYNNEI. Deletions cut 9 bases from V and 3 bases from J, with 15 bases between. CDR3 length equals 14 residues. In nucleotides, the CDR3 is TGTGCCAGTTTGGGGCTAGGAGTCAAAAACATTCAGTACTTC. Its protein is CASLGLGVKNIQYF. The variable domain in full, completed from reference TRBV2 and TRBJ2-4, reads EPEVTQTPSHQVTQMGQEVILRCVPISNHLYFYWYRQILGQKVEFLVSFYNNEISEKSEIFDDQFSVERPDGSNFTLKIRSTKLEDSAMYFCASLGLGVKNIQYFGAGTRLSVL.

The rearrangement joins TRBV28 to TRBJ2-3; D gene uncertain. Germline CDR1 reads MDHEN; CDR2 reads SYDVKM. V was trimmed by 3 bases and J by 2 bases, leaving 15 bases between them. This CDR3 comprises 16 residues. The CDR3: CASSFPQVHITDTQYF. CDR3 DNA: TGTGCCAGCAGTTTCCCCCAGGTTCACATCACAGATACGCAGTATTTT.

The J gene is TRBJ2-3, the V gene TRBV15; D is perhaps TRBD2 (6 bases). The CDR3 extends over 13 amino acids. Germline values: CDR1 LNHNV, CDR2 YYDKDF (reference sequence). V was shortened by 4 bases and J by 4 bases, with 9 bases between the two germline ends. As DNA, the CDR3 is TGTGCCACCAGCAAAACTAGCCCAGATACGCAGTATTTT. It is translated as CATSKTSPDTQYF.

The V gene is TRBV6-6, the J gene TRBJ1-1; maybe TRBD1 (6 bases). Germline loops: CDR1 MNHNY, CDR2 SVGAGI (reference sequence). V was clipped by 2 bases and J by 6 bases, with 10 bases between them. This CDR3 is built from 13 residues. CDR3 residues: CASSYNRASEAFF. Written as DNA, the CDR3 is TGTGCCAGCAGTTACAACAGGGCCTCTGAAGCTTTCTTT.

V usage is TRBV19 and J usage is TRBJ1-1; 9 bases are a match to TRBD1. With V trimmed by 5 bases and J by 10 bases, 11 bases remained unmatched. The CDR3 extends over 14 amino acids. Germline loops: CDR1 LNHDA, CDR2 SQIVND (reference sequence). In DNA, the CDR3 is TGTGCCAGTAGTTCGAATACAGGGGGCTCGCCAGCTTTCTTT. This codes for CASSSNTGGSPAFF.

This rearrangement joins TRBV25-1 to TRBJ2-3; D is uncertain. This CDR3 has 15 residues. Germline-derived CDR1 and CDR2 are MGHDK and SYGVNS. V was cut by 3 bases and J by 0 bases, with 10 bases left in between. CDR3 nucleotides: TGTGCCAGCAGTGAGGGCATCCCTAGCACAGATACGCAGTATTTT. Translating it yields CASSEGIPSTDTQYF.

V and J are TRBV10-1 and TRBJ1-1, with D possibly being TRBD1 (5 bases). Germline CDR1 is WNHNN and CDR2 is SYGVQD (reference sequence). The CDR3 runs to 12 residues. Deletions cut 2 bases from V and 8 bases from J, with 9 bases between. CDR3 DNA sequence: TGCGCCAGCAGTGAGACATCAGGGGAAGCTTTCTTT. Translated, it gives CASSETSGEAFF.

This clone has only one observation. The chain employs TRBV29-1 and TRBJ1-1; D possibly corresponds to TRBD1 (6 bases). Germline V gives CDR1 SQVTM, CDR2 ANQGSEA. CDR3 length equals 12 residues. With 3 bases removed from V and 10 bases from J, the gap between germline ends came to 15 bases. CDR3 nucleotides: TGCAGCGTTGATAGAGACAGGCTCGGAGCTTTCTTT. Its translation is CSVDRDRLGAFF.